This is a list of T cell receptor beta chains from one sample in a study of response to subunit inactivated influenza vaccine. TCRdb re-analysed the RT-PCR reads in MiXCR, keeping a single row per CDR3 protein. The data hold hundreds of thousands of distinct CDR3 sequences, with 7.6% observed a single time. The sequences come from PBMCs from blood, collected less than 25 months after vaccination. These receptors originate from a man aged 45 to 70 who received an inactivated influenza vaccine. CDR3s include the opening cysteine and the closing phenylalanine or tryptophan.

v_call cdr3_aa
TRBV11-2 CASSRTGSRDEQFF
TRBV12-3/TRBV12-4 CASSPRDREGGNEQFF
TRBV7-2 CASRPRGGGNTIYF
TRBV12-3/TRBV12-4 CASTPGVLAVDTQYF
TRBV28 CASKTTQGVYEQYF
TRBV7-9 CASSLVQGPSGNQPQHF
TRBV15 CATQVSTHTGELFF
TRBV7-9 CASSSYGLNTGELFF
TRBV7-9 CASLQGAINTGELFF
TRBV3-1 CASSQQGGEQFF
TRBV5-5 CASGVPGRAQETQYF
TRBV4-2 CASSQGVDYRRNNEQFF
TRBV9 CASSVAWASGYEQYF
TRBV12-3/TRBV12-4 CASLRTGGSNQPQHF
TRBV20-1 CSAPPRGLSLSVTEAFF
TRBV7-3 CASSLSSGSSNTQYF
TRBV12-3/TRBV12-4 CASSFGVGYNEQFF
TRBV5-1 CASSPGQRDTQYF
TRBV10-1 CASSEVTSPDTDTQYF
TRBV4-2 CASNHRGGADTQYF
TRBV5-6 CASSPDLLSTDTQYF
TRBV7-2 CASSLDRGIYQPQHF
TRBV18 CASSYQSYTQYF
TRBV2 CASSEARGGLNTEAFF
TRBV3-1 CASSQRGSSYEQYF
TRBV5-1 CASSIGQGAYGYTF
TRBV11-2 CASSLVFHQNTGELFF
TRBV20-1 CSARGPGNNEQFF
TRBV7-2 CASSPGTSGREQFF
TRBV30 CAWRAGAGELFF
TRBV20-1 CSASKRGPLAEQYF
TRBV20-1 CSAKREGRWNEQFF
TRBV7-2 CASSTQKGISSVEQFF
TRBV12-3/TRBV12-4 CASSLREGKSYGYTF
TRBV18 CASSPGQGGEQFF
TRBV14 CASSQVAGVRADTQYF
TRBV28 CASSLLAGGFMDEQYF
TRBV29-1 CSVGYGSTDTQYF
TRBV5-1 CASSLDGQSNQPQHF
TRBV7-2 CASSYRGQRNTEAFF
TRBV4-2 CASSQDWARNTGELFF
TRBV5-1 CASSSPDIYGYTF
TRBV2 CASVFRGSSTEAFF
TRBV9 CASSDRRGLAGDTQYF
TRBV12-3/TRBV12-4 CASSPGGTGIYGYTF
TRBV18 CASSPDLGEQFF